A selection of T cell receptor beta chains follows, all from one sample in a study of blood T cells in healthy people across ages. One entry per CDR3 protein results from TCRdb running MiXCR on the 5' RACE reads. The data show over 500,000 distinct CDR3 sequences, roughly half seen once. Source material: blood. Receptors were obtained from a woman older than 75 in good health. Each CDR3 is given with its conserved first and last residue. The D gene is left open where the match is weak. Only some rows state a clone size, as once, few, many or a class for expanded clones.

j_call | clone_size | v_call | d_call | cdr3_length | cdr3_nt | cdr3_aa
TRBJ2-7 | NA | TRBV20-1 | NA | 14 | TGCAGTGCAAACCTACCGGGACTGCCCTACGAGCAGTACTTC | CSANLPGLPYEQYF
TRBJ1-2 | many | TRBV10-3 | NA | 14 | TGTGCCATCAAGGGAGGTACCTCTAGCTATGGCTACACCTTC | CAIKGGTSSYGYTF
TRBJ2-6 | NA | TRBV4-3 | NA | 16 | TGCGCCAGCAGCCAAGCAACAGGGACTGGGGCCAACGTCCTGACTTTC | CASSQATGTGANVLTF
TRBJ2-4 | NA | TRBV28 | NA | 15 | TGTGCCAGCAGTCCCCCGTTAGCGCCCCTAAACATTCAGTACTTC | CASSPPLAPLNIQYF
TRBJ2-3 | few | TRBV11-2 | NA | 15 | TGTGCCAGCAGCTTAGATGGGGGCAACACAGATACGCAGTATTTT | CASSLDGGNTDTQYF
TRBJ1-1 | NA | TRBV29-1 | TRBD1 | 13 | TGCAGCGCGTCCGGACAGGTCCCCACTGAAGCTTTCTTT | CSASGQVPTEAFF
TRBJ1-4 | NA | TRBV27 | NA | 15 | TGTGCCAGCACCGAAAACAGTGCAGCTAATGAAAAACTGTTTTTT | CASTENSAANEKLFF
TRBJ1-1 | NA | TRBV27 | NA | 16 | TGTGCCAGCAGTTCACCGGGACGGACCATGAACACTGAAGCTTTCTTT | CASSSPGRTMNTEAFF
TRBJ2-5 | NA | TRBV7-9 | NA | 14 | TGTGCCAGCACTTATGGGGGGTACCAAGAGACCCAGTACTTC | CASTYGGYQETQYF
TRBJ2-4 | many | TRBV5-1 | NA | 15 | TGCGCCAGCAGCTTGGGAGTGGGTTTGGAAAACATTCAGTACTTC | CASSLGVGLENIQYF
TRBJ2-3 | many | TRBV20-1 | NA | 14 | TGCAGTGCACCTCCCGGGACGGTCACAGATACGCAGTATTTT | CSAPPGTVTDTQYF
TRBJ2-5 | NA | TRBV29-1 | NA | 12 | TGCAGCGTTGAAGGGCTAGCTGGGACCCAGTACTTC | CSVEGLAGTQYF
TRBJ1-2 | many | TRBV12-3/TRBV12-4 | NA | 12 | TGTGCCAGCAGTTACTGGGAGGATGGCTACACCTTC | CASSYWEDGYTF
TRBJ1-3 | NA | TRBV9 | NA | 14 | TGTGCCAGCAGCCAAGCGGGTTCTGGAAACACCATATATTTT | CASSQAGSGNTIYF
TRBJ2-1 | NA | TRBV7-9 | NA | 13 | TGTGCCAGCAGCTCGGACCACTTCAATGAGCAGTTCTTC | CASSSDHFNEQFF
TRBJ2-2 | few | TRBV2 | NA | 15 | TGTGCCAGCAAACAAACGTCTACAAGCGGCGGGGAGCTGTTTTTT | CASKQTSTSGGELFF
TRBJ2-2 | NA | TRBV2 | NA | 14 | TGTGCCAGTGCCGGGCCTCAGAGCACCGGGGAGCTGTTTTTT | CASAGPQSTGELFF
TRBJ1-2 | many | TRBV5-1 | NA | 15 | TGCGCCAGCAGCTTGCAGACAGGAACTAACTATGGCTACACCTTC | CASSLQTGTNYGYTF
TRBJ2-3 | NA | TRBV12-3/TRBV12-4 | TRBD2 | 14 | TGTGCCAGCAGGGTGACTAGCGGGGGGGGTACGCAGTATTTT | CASRVTSGGGTQYF
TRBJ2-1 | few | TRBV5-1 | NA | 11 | TGCGCCAGCAGCTTGACACGGACTCAGTTCTTC | CASSLTRTQFF
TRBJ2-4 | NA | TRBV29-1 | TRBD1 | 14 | TGCAGCGCCTACCCGGGACAGGAGGGCAACATTCAGTACTTC | CSAYPGQEGNIQYF
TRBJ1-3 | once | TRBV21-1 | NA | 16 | TGTGCCAGCAGCCCCCGTCGGCCGGGCACTGGAAACACCATATATTTT | CASSPRRPGTGNTIYF
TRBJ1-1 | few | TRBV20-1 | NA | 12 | TGCAGTGCCGTGGAGGTAGGGGCAGAGGCTTTCTTT | CSAVEVGAEAFF
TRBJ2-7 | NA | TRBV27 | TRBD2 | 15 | TGTGCCAGCACCTCGACAGCGGGACGGTCCTACGAGCAGTACTTC | CASTSTAGRSYEQYF
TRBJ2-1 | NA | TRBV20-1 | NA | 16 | TGCAGTGCTAGAGCTTTCGGGGGGCTGAGATACAATGAGCAGTTCTTC | CSARAFGGLRYNEQFF
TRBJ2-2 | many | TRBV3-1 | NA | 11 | TGTGCCAGCAGCCTCACCGGGGAGCTGTTTTTT | CASSLTGELFF
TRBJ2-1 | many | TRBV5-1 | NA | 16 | TGCGCCAGCAGCCCTCCTCGACTAGGAGGCCTCAATGAGCAGTTCTTC | CASSPPRLGGLNEQFF
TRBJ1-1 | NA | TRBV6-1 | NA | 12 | TGTGCCAGCAGTCTACCTGACAGCCAAGCTTTCTTT | CASSLPDSQAFF
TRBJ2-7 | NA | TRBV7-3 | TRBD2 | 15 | TGTGCCAGCAGCCCTGGTAGCGGGTTGTCCTACGAGCAGTACTTC | CASSPGSGLSYEQYF
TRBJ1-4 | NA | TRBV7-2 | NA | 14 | TGTGCCAGCAGCCCCGGGGGGCGCAATGAAAAACTGTTTTTT | CASSPGGRNEKLFF
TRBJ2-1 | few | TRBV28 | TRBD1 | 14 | TGTGCCAGCAGTTTATCCCAGGGGGACAATGAGCAGTTCTTC | CASSLSQGDNEQFF